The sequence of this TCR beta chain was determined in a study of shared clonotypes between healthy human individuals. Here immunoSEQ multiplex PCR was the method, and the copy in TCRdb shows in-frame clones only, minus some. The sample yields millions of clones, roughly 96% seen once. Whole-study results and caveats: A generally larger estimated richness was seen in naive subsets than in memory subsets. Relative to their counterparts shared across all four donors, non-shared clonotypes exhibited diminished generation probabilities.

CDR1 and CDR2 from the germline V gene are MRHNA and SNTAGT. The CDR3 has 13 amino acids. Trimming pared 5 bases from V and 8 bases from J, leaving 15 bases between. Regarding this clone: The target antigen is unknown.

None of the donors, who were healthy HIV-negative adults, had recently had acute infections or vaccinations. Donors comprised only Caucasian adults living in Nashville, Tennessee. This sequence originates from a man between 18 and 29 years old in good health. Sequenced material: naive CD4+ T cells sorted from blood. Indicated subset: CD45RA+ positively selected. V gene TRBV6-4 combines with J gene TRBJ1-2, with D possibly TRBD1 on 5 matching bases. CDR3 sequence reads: CASSRQRSGGYTF. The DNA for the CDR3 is TGTGCCAGCAGTCGACAGCGATCCGGAGGCTACACCTTC.